Listed below are T cell receptor beta chains from one sample, sequenced in a study of blood T cell repertoires in COVID-19. Assay: immunoSEQ multiplex PCR; the TCRdb copy retains only in-frame clones and omits some. The sample yields 120,000 to 150,000 clones, about nine tenths seen once. What was sequenced was peripheral blood. The receptors here all came from a human donor in a cohort sampled during active COVID-19. Each CDR3 is given with its conserved first and last residue. A D gene is named only where the DNA matches it firmly. The size field is filled for only some rows; it gives once, few, many or a size class.

TRBV7-2	TRBJ2-5	.	.	TGTGCCAGCAGTGAAGGAGTAGAGACCCAGTACTTC	CASSEGVETQYF
TRBV7-7	TRBJ2-7	.	.	TGTGCTAGCAGCCCAACGGTCAACTCCTACGAGCAGTACTTC	CASSPTVNSYEQYF
TRBV11-3	TRBJ2-3	.	.	TGTGCCAGCAGCAAAGGGGGCGGGGCAGATACGCAGTATTTT	CASSKGGGADTQYF
TRBV19	TRBJ2-3	.	.	TGTGCCAGTACCTCGCCCGGGACTCCAAGCACAGATACGCAGTATTTT	CASTSPGTPSTDTQYF
TRBV5-6	TRBJ2-5	once	.	TGTGCCAGCAGAGGACAGATGTACCAAGAGACCCAGTACTTC	CASRGQMYQETQYF
TRBV7-2	TRBJ2-1	once	TRBD2	TGTGCCAGCAGCCCCCGAACTAGCGGTAGCTCCTACAATGAGCAGTTCTTC	CASSPRTSGSSYNEQFF
TRBV6-2/TRBV6-3	TRBJ2-6	.	.	TGTGCCAGCGGCCCGTCGACAGGACACTCTGGGGCCAACGTCCTGACTTTC	CASGPSTGHSGANVLTF
TRBV4-3	TRBJ1-1	.	.	TGCGCCAGCAGCCAACTAAAACCTGCGGGGCCCACTGAAGCTTTCTTT	CASSQLKPAGPTEAFF
TRBV5-1	TRBJ2-2	.	.	TGCGCCAGCAGCTTGGGCCAGATGAGGACCGGGGAGCTGTTTTTT	CASSLGQMRTGELFF
TRBV6-5	TRBJ1-5	.	TRBD1	TGTGCCAGCAGGGGATCCGACAGGGGCGGTCAGCCCCAGCATTTT	CASRGSDRGGQPQHF
TRBV10-3	TRBJ2-2	.	.	TGTGCCATCAGTGTCACAGGCGGGGAGCTGTTTTTT	CAISVTGGELFF
TRBV27	TRBJ2-5	.	.	TGTGCCAGCAGTTTGCTAAACCGGGACTTCCTAGGAGAGACCCAGTACTTC	CASSLLNRDFLGETQYF
TRBV27	TRBJ2-4	.	.	TGTGCCAGCAGTTTCAGGCCCGTTTTTTTCTTC	CASSFRPVFFF
TRBV30	TRBJ2-7	once	TRBD1	TGTGCCTGGAGCCGCTTCGGGACAGGGGCGTTCGAGCAGTACTTC	CAWSRFGTGAFEQYF
TRBV6-6	TRBJ1-2	.	TRBD1	TGTGCCAGCAGTGGGGGACAGGTCAGCTATGGCTACACCTTC	CASSGGQVSYGYTF
TRBV7-9	TRBJ2-7	.	TRBD2	TGTGCCAGCAGCTTGGGACTAGCGGGAGCAGGCTCCTACGAGCAGTACTTC	CASSLGLAGAGSYEQYF
TRBV5-1	TRBJ1-5	.	TRBD1	TGCGCCAGCAGCTCAACAGGGGCGAGGGATCAGCCCCAGCATTTT	CASSSTGARDQPQHF
TRBV10-3	TRBJ2-7	.	TRBD2	TGTGCCATCAGCGGGACTAGCGGGTTCGCTACCTACGAGCAGTACTTC	CAISGTSGFATYEQYF
TRBV2	TRBJ2-2	once	TRBD1	TGTGCCAGCAGCCCGGGACAGGGGGCGACCGGGGAGCTGTTTTTT	CASSPGQGATGELFF
TRBV4-3	TRBJ1-4	.	TRBD1	TGCGCCAGCAGCCACCGCCTTTTAGGGGGCCTCAATCGACTGTTTTTT	CASSHRLLGGLNRLFF
TRBV5-1	TRBJ2-2	once	TRBD2	TGCGCCAGCACCGTCGGGACTAGCGGCACCGGGGAGCTGTTTTTT	CASTVGTSGTGELFF
TRBV7-6	TRBJ1-1	.	.	TGTGCCAGCAGCTTAGCGGTTTTCGGGATTGGGGCTGAAGCTTTCTTT	CASSLAVFGIGAEAFF
TRBV9	TRBJ2-3	.	.	TGTGCCAGCAGCGCCCCGACAGATACGCAGTATTTT	CASSAPTDTQYF
TRBV28	TRBJ2-3	.	TRBD1	TGTGCCAGCAGTTGGACAGGGGCTGGACTCACAGATACGCAGTATTTT	CASSWTGAGLTDTQYF
TRBV12-3/TRBV12-4	TRBJ2-7	once	.	TGTGTCAGCAGTTTAGGGCCCGAGCAGTACTTC	CVSSLGPEQYF
TRBV6-5	TRBJ2-3	.	TRBD1	TGTGCCAGCAGGGACAGGGGGGCCAGCACAGATACGCAGTATTTT	CASRDRGASTDTQYF
TRBV19	TRBJ1-1	once	.	TGTGCCAGTAGTGCACAGGTGAACACTGAAGCTTTCTTT	CASSAQVNTEAFF
TRBV19	TRBJ2-1	.	TRBD2	TGTGCCAGTGCCGGGACTAGCGGGAGAATCAGGTTCTTC	CASAGTSGRIRFF
TRBV5-5	TRBJ2-3	few	.	TGTGCCAGCAGCTTCATCGGGGTAGAAGATACGCAGTATTTT	CASSFIGVEDTQYF
TRBV27	TRBJ1-1	.	.	TGTGCCAGCAGTTTATCGATACAGGGAAGTGCTGAAGCTTTCTTT	CASSLSIQGSAEAFF
TRBV4-2	TRBJ1-4	.	.	TGTGCCAGCAGCCAAGGTACAACGGGAACTAATGAAAAACTGTTTTTT	CASSQGTTGTNEKLFF
TRBV28	TRBJ1-6	.	.	TGTGCCAGCAGTTTATTCCCGGGGAATTCACCCCTCCACTTT	CASSLFPGNSPLHF
TRBV4-1	TRBJ2-1	.	TRBD2	TGCGCCAGCAGCCAATTTCTAGCGGGGTACAATGAGCAGTTCTTC	CASSQFLAGYNEQFF
TRBV28	TRBJ1-5	.	.	TGTGCCAGCAGTTTATCTTACAGGGAACAGCCCCAGCATTTT	CASSLSYREQPQHF
TRBV6-2/TRBV6-3	TRBJ2-7	.	TRBD2	TGTGCCAGCAGGCCTCTAGCGGCCTCCTACGAGCAGTACTTC	CASRPLAASYEQYF
TRBV7-6	TRBJ1-5	.	TRBD1	TGTGCCACCACCGATGGGACAGGCAATCAGCCCCAGCATTTT	CATTDGTGNQPQHF
TRBV5-6	TRBJ1-1	.	.	TGTGCCAGCAGCTTGTCCGGGGGTCCCACTGAAGCTTTCTTT	CASSLSGGPTEAFF
TRBV7-2	TRBJ2-5	.	TRBD2	TGTGCCAGCAGCCCCGGGGGTAGCGGGGGAGAGACCCAGTACTTC	CASSPGGSGGETQYF
TRBV20-1	TRBJ2-2	.	TRBD2	TGCAGTGCTAGTCCGAGGACTAGCGGGAGCACCGGGGAGCTGTTTTTT	CSASPRTSGSTGELFF
TRBV28	TRBJ1-5	.	.	TGTGCCAGCATCACTGGAGGGCAAAGGGGCCAGCCCCAGCATTTT	CASITGGQRGQPQHF
TRBV6-5	TRBJ2-7	.	.	TGTGCCAGCAGTCCCCACTACGAGCAGTACTTC	CASSPHYEQYF
TRBV7-9	TRBJ2-7	.	TRBD2	TGTGCCAGCAGCTTACCGACTAGCGGGAGCACAGACTACGAGCAGTACTTC	CASSLPTSGSTDYEQYF
TRBV6-1	TRBJ1-5	.	TRBD1	TGTGCCAGCAGTGAGGGATGGACAGGGGGCAGGAATCAGCCCCAGCATTTT	CASSEGWTGGRNQPQHF
TRBV18	TRBJ2-6	.	TRBD1	TGTGCCAGCTCAATGGACAGGGGACTAAGCTCTGGGGCCAACGTCCTGACTTTC	CASSMDRGLSSGANVLTF
TRBV9	TRBJ2-1	.	TRBD2	TGTGCCAGCAGCGCTCCGGGACTAGCGATCGGCGAGCAGTTCTTC	CASSAPGLAIGEQFF
TRBV27	TRBJ2-1	.	.	TGTGCCAGCAGTTCTGCTAGCGACCTCGAGTCCTACAATGAGCAGTTCTTC	CASSSASDLESYNEQFF
TRBV3-1/TRBV3-2	TRBJ1-1	few	.	TGTGCCAGCAGCCAAGTCCGGGGGACGTCTTTCTTT	CASSQVRGTSFF
TRBV19	TRBJ2-1	.	TRBD2	TGTGCCAGTAGTATAAGCGGGGGGCCCCTTTCCTACAATGAGCAGTTCTTC	CASSISGGPLSYNEQFF
TRBV5-5	TRBJ2-7	.	TRBD2	TGTGCCAGCAGCCCGACTAGCGGGTCCCACGAGCAGTACTTC	CASSPTSGSHEQYF
TRBV5-1	TRBJ1-2	.	TRBD1	TGCGCCAGCAGCTCTCGTACAGGGGGAAACTATGGCTACACCTTC	CASSSRTGGNYGYTF
TRBV4-3	TRBJ1-6	.	.	TGCGCCAGCAGCCAAGATCGGAGGGTGAACTCACCCCTCCACTTT	CASSQDRRVNSPLHF
TRBV7-2	TRBJ2-7	.	TRBD2	TGTGCCAGCAGCTTAGAGGTGAGGTTGCGGACTAGCGGTTACGAGCAGTACTTC	CASSLEVRLRTSGYEQYF
TRBV6-6	TRBJ2-7	once	TRBD1	TGTGCCAGCAGTCGCCTTTTCCCGGGACAGGGTGGTTACGAGCAGTACTTC	CASSRLFPGQGGYEQYF
TRBV5-1	TRBJ1-1	.	TRBD1	TGCGCCAGCAGCTCCCTTGGGTTCAGGGACAGGGGCCTCTGGAACACTGAAGCTTTCTTT	CASSSLGFRDRGLWNTEAFF
TRBV28	TRBJ1-5	.	TRBD1	TGTGCCAGCAGTTTATGGGGGACAGGGGGCTTGGGTAATAGCAATCAGCCCCAGCATTTT	CASSLWGTGGLGNSNQPQHF